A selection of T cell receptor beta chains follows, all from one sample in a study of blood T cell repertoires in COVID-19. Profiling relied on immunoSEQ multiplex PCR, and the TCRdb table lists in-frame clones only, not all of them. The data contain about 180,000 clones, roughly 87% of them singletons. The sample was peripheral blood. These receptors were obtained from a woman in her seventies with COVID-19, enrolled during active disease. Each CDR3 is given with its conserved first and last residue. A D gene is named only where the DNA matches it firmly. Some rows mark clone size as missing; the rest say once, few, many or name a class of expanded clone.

CASSTDRGQGQPQHF TGTGCCAGCAGTACTGACAGGGGTCAAGGTCAGCCCCAGCATTTT TRBV2 - TRBD1 TRBJ1-5
CASSGIMNTEAFF TGTGCCAGTTCCGGGATCATGAACACTGAAGCTTTCTTT TRBV19 - - TRBJ1-1
CATSDLDGSLVTQYF TGTGCCACCAGTGATTTGGATGGGAGTTTAGTTACGCAGTATTTT TRBV24-1 - - TRBJ2-3
CASSSTGTQYF TGCGCCAGCAGCTCCACAGGGACGCAGTATTTT TRBV5-1 - - TRBJ2-3
CASTDPGDSNQPQHF TGTGCCAGCACCGACCCAGGGGATTCCAATCAGCCCCAGCATTTT TRBV6-1 - - TRBJ1-5
CASSFHSRSNTGELFF TGTGCCAGCAGCTTTCACAGCCGATCGAACACCGGGGAGCTGTTTTTT TRBV7-6 - - TRBJ2-2
CASSQQGLGANVLTF TGTGCCAGCAGCCAGCAGGGTCTTGGGGCCAACGTCCTGACTTTC TRBV3-1/TRBV3-2 - - TRBJ2-6
CASSGTSGSNEQYF TGTGCCAGCAGCGGGACTAGCGGGAGTAACGAGCAGTACTTC TRBV28 - TRBD2 TRBJ2-7
CASSQDRVSVSYNEQFF TGTGCCAGCAGCCAAGACAGGGTGAGCGTATCCTACAATGAGCAGTTCTTC TRBV14 few - TRBJ2-1
CASTGGGSYEQYF TGTGCCAGCACCGGGGGGGGCTCCTACGAGCAGTACTTC TRBV6-6 once TRBD2 TRBJ2-7
CASSVGTSLYNEQFF TGTGCCAGCTCAGTCGGGACTAGCCTTTACAATGAGCAGTTCTTC TRBV18 - TRBD2 TRBJ2-1
CASSQDLLTEAFF TGCGCCAGCAGCCAGGACTTACTAACTGAAGCTTTCTTT TRBV4-3 few - TRBJ1-1
CASSPPEARSADYGYTF TGTGCCAGCTCACCCCCAGAAGCTAGGTCGGCGGACTATGGCTACACCTTC TRBV18 - - TRBJ1-2
CASSLVGPPGYEQYF TGTGCCAGCAGCTTAGTTGGCCCCCCGGGCTACGAGCAGTACTTC TRBV7-2 - - TRBJ2-7
CASSSTSAKIHEQFF TGCGCCAGCAGCTCGACCTCAGCGAAGATCCATGAGCAGTTCTTC TRBV5-1 - - TRBJ2-1
CAWSQGTWVVNEQFF TGTGCCTGGAGTCAAGGGACTTGGGTGGTTAATGAGCAGTTCTTC TRBV30 - - TRBJ2-1
CASSPPGQGKTEAFF TGTGCCAGCAGCCCACCGGGACAGGGGAAGACTGAAGCTTTCTTT TRBV7-2 - TRBD1 TRBJ1-1
CATSDLTGSTDTQYF TGTGCCACCAGTGATTTAACGGGGAGCACAGATACGCAGTATTTT TRBV24-1 - - TRBJ2-3
CASTRGASGSYNEQFF TGCGCCAGCACCCGGGGGGCTAGCGGTTCCTACAATGAGCAGTTCTTC TRBV5-1 - - TRBJ2-1
CASTFGTGGNTEAFF TGTGCCAGCACCTTCGGGACAGGGGGGAACACTGAAGCTTTCTTT TRBV25-1 once TRBD1 TRBJ1-1
CASSQILDSEAFF TGTGCCAGCAGCCAAATTTTAGACTCTGAAGCTTTCTTT TRBV14 - - TRBJ1-1
CAWSTGQHTEAFF TGTGCCTGGAGTACTGGACAGCACACTGAAGCTTTCTTT TRBV30 - - TRBJ1-1
CASSWESTGELFF TGTGCCAGCAGCTGGGAGAGCACCGGGGAGCTGTTTTTT TRBV7-2 - - TRBJ2-2
CASSGTGGDQPQHF TGTGCCAGCTCTGGGACAGGGGGAGATCAGCCCCAGCATTTT TRBV18 - TRBD1 TRBJ1-5
CASSSDRFQPQHF TGTGCCAGCAGCAGTGACAGATTCCAGCCCCAGCATTTT TRBV3-1/TRBV3-2 - - TRBJ1-5
CASSPRAGFRQYF TGTGCCAGCAGTCCAAGAGCCGGGTTTAGGCAGTACTTC TRBV28 - - TRBJ2-7
CASSLGLVTDTQYF TGTGCCAGCAGCTTAGGGCTAGTAACAGATACGCAGTATTTT TRBV7-2 - - TRBJ2-3
CASSRSSAYGDGYTF TGTGCCAGCTCTAGGAGCAGTGCCTACGGTGATGGCTACACCTTC TRBV18 - - TRBJ1-2
CASSGLGQLSSGEQYF TGTGCCAGTAGTGGTTTAGGACAGCTGAGTTCAGGGGAGCAGTACTTC TRBV19 - - TRBJ2-7
CASSESRGQPQHF TGCGCCAGCAGTGAGTCCCGAGGTCAGCCCCAGCATTTT TRBV10-1 few - TRBJ1-5
CASSVVEGGNTIYF TGTGCCAGCAGCGTAGTCGAGGGCGGAAACACCATATATTTT TRBV9 - - TRBJ1-3
CAWSVAGGRTEAFF TGTGCCTGGAGTGTAGCAGGGGGGAGAACTGAAGCTTTCTTT TRBV30 - TRBD1 TRBJ1-1
CASSPRRLLNEQFF TGTGCCAGCTCACCACGGAGGTTATTGAATGAGCAGTTCTTC TRBV18 once - TRBJ2-1
CASSLVSGGGELFF TGCGCCAGCAGCTTGGTATCCGGGGGAGGGGAGCTGTTTTTT TRBV5-1 - - TRBJ2-2
CASSLGLAGLTDTQYF TGTGCCAGCAGCCTTGGACTAGCGGGCCTCACAGATACGCAGTATTTT TRBV7-9 once TRBD2 TRBJ2-3
CASKQGATNEKLFF TGTGCCAGCAAGCAGGGTGCAACTAATGAAAAACTGTTTTTT TRBV7-2 - - TRBJ1-4
CASSLRDRGRGETQYF TGTGCCAGCAGCCTCCGGGACAGGGGGCGCGGAGAGACCCAGTACTTC TRBV3-1/TRBV3-2 - TRBD1 TRBJ2-5
CASSWGTGRRSNQPQHF TGTGCCAGCAGTTGGGGGACAGGGCGACGGAGCAATCAGCCCCAGCATTTT TRBV28 - TRBD1 TRBJ1-5
CASTLVPDEKLFF TGTGCCAGCACCCTGGTCCCGGATGAAAAACTGTTTTTT TRBV7-9 once - TRBJ1-4
CASSRGQGRTYEQYF TGCGCCAGCAGCCGCGGACAGGGTCGGACCTACGAGCAGTACTTC TRBV5-1 - TRBD1 TRBJ2-7
CASSQSRERGNEQYF TGCGCCAGCAGCCAAAGCCGGGAGCGGGGGAACGAGCAGTACTTC TRBV4-1 - TRBD2 TRBJ2-7
CATSDPGASGTPEQFF TGTGCCACCAGTGATCCCGGGGCTAGCGGGACCCCAGAGCAGTTCTTC TRBV24-1 - TRBD2 TRBJ2-1
CASSVGGTGGQYF TGTGCCAGCAGCGTAGGTGGTACAGGGGGGCAGTACTTC TRBV9 - TRBD1 TRBJ2-7
CASSLRLWSGELFF TGTGCCAGCAGTTTAAGGCTCTGGAGTGGGGAGCTGTTTTTT TRBV27 - - TRBJ2-2
CASKGQLFSYNEQFF TGTGCCAGCAAGGGACAGCTCTTTTCCTACAATGAGCAGTTCTTC TRBV2 - TRBD1 TRBJ2-1
CASSQDSGFQETQYF TGCGCCAGCAGCCAAGATTCGGGGTTCCAAGAGACCCAGTACTTC TRBV4-1 - - TRBJ2-5